The T cell receptor (beta chain) described here comes from a study of T cells expressing NK-cell markers. TCRdb derives one entry per CDR3 protein from the 5' RACE reads, leaving out DNA. Across around 550,000 distinct CDR3 sequences, the top ten clones capture around 4% of the sample. Germline loops: CDR1 SEHNR, CDR2 FQNEAQ (reference sequence). The CDR3 is made up of 14 amino acids. Sequencing was performed on blood T cells: a sorted CD56 or NKG2C T cell subset, CD4+ or CD8+ T cells, or bulk PBMC T cells (not recorded which). The chain joins TRBV7-9 to TRBJ1-1. The receptor was derived from a man younger than 35 in good health. CDR3 amino acids: CASSWGGTNTEAFF.